Shown below are 17 T cell receptor beta chains from a single sample sequenced in a study of blood T cell repertoires in COVID-19. The repertoire was sequenced with immunoSEQ multiplex PCR; TCRdb's copy has only in-frame clones and lacks some. The profile covers 88,000 or so clones, with about 80% appearing a single time and roughly 12% taken by the ten largest. Input material: peripheral blood. All receptors come from a man at least 80 years old with acute or convalescent COVID-19.

The chain links TRBV7-3 to TRBJ2-3; 11 bases agree with TRBD1. Germline V lookup: CDR1 SGHTA, CDR2 FQGTGA. CDR3 length equals 16 residues. V trimming: 4 bases; J trimming: 3 bases; junction bases outside the gene matches: 6. The CDR3 DNA reads as TGTGCCAGCAGCTCCGGACAGGGGGCGGGTACAGATACGCAGTATTTT. It specifies CASSSGQGAGTDTQYF.

V usage is TRBV9 and J usage is TRBJ1-2; TRBD1 aligns across 7 bases. From germline, CDR1 is SGDLS and CDR2 YYNGEE. V lost 0 bases, J lost 4 bases, and 6 bases stayed unmatched. This CDR3 has 15 amino acids. The DNA of the CDR3 is TGTGCCAGCAGCGTAGAAGAGGGGGCTTCCTATGGCTACACCTTC. It yields the protein CASSVEEGASYGYTF.

This clone was seen only a few times. The chain employs TRBV9 and TRBJ1-3; D is possibly TRBD1 (5 bases). Germline lookup yields CDR1 SGDLS and CDR2 YYNGEE. The CDR3 length is 14 residues. V was pared by 1 base and J by 4 bases, with 9 bases between. This CDR3 is CASSVQGYGNTIYF. The CDR3 region has the DNA TGTGCCAGCAGCGTACAGGGTTACGGAAACACCATATATTTT.

The chain carries TRBV6-5 and TRBJ2-7; unclear D gene. The V gene's germline CDR1 is MNHEY and CDR2 SVGAGI. This CDR3 is 16 amino acids long. The ends were cut back, 2 bases at V and 2 bases at J, with 16 bases in the middle. The CDR3 protein is CASSYGTNSVTYEQYF. The CDR3 DNA sequence: TGTGCCAGCAGTTACGGAACGAACAGTGTAACCTACGAGCAGTACTTC.

This clone was recorded a few times. In nucleotides, the CDR3 is TGTGCCAGCAGTGAATGGGGAAGAGCAGGAGGCACTGAAGCTTTCTTT. Residues: CASSEWGRAGGTEAFF. V is TRBV6-1 and J is TRBJ1-1; no reliable D call. V lost 2 bases to trimming and J lost 4 bases, with 17 bases between them. Germline V gives CDR1 MNHNS, CDR2 SASEGT. CDR3 length: 16 amino acids.

The chain is built from TRBV11-2 and TRBJ2-1; D is perhaps TRBD1 (6 bases). Trimming left V 0 bases short and J 4 bases short, with 7 bases between. Germline-derived CDR1 and CDR2 are SGHAT and FQNNGV. The CDR3 totals 14 residues. CDR3 sequence: CASSLERGYNEQFF. In DNA, the CDR3 is TGTGCCAGCAGCTTAGAGAGGGGGTACAATGAGCAGTTCTTC.

The chain uses TRBV30 and TRBJ1-2, with 7 bases aligning to TRBD1. The germline CDR1 and CDR2 sequences are GTSNPN and SVGIG (reference sequence). Trimming took 1 base from V and 8 from J; bases not matched to a gene: 16. The CDR3 runs 16 residues. CDR3 in amino acids: CAWSDGQAVSYGGYTF. As DNA, the CDR3 is TGTGCCTGGAGTGACGGACAGGCGGTGTCGTATGGCGGCTACACCTTC.

The chain has TRBV5-1 and TRBJ1-4; possible D gene TRBD1, 6 bases. The CDR3 sequence is 15 residues long. Trimming took off 4 bases at V and 7 bases at J, with 17 bases between the two ends. The germline CDR1 and CDR2 sequences are SGHRS and YFSETQ. The chain's CDR3 is CASSVDQGRREKLFF. In DNA form, the CDR3 reads TGCGCCAGCAGCGTGGACCAGGGGAGACGTGAAAAACTGTTTTTT.

This clone appeared once. The V call is TRBV24-1, the J call TRBJ2-1, with 7 nucleotides matching TRBD2. J gave up 9 bases and V 9 bases, and 13 bases lay outside the gene matches. This CDR3 region has 14 residues. Germline V gene sequence: CDR1 KGHDR, CDR2 SFDVKD. The CDR3 DNA follows: TGTGCCACCGCGGAGGCTAGCGGTCGGGGTGAGCAGTTCTTC. Its protein product is CATAEASGRGEQFF.

The chain uses TRBV2 and TRBJ2-1; 7 positions match TRBD1. V dropped 10 bases and J dropped 4; count of bases not matched to a gene: 10. The CDR3 runs to 14 residues. Germline V gives CDR1 SNHLY, CDR2 FYNNEI. The CDR3 sequence: CANARGSGYNEQFF. CDR3 sequence (DNA): TGTGCCAACGCCAGGGGGTCTGGATACAATGAGCAGTTCTTC.

In this sample, this clone turned up once. The chain links TRBV10-3 to TRBJ2-2, with 10 bases lining up with TRBD1. The CDR3 length is 18 residues. V trimming: 0 bases; J trimming: 2 bases; junction bases outside the gene matches: 6. Germline V gene sequence: CDR1 ENHRY, CDR2 SYGVKD. CDR3 DNA sequence: TGTGCCATCAGTGAGTCGATAGGGACAGGGGTAAACACCGGGGAGCTGTTTTTT. As protein: CAISESIGTGVNTGELFF.

The chain joins TRBV4-1 to TRBJ1-4; perhaps TRBD1 as D (5 bases). Germline-derived CDR1 and CDR2 are MGHRA and YSYEKL. There are 15 residues in the CDR3. Trimming took off 3 bases at V and 0 bases at J, with 8 bases between the two ends. CDR3 nucleotide sequence: TGCGCCAGCAGCCATAGACAGCCAACTAATGAAAAACTGTTTTTT. Its protein product is CASSHRQPTNEKLFF.

The chain uses TRBV6-5 and TRBJ1-6; 7 bases align to TRBD1. The CDR3 is 15 amino acids. Germline CDR1 reads MNHEY; CDR2 reads SVGAGI. The V and J ends lost 2 bases and 8 bases, in that order; junction bases with no gene match: 6. DNA of the CDR3: TGTGCCAGCAGTTACGATCGGGACAGTTATTCACCCCTCCACTTT. Translated, it gives CASSYDRDSYSPLHF.

To note about this clone: Sequence at one end of the junction differs from germline and may be a read error. The chain employs TRBV7-7 and TRBJ1-6; no definite D call. The CDR3 is 18 amino acids. CDR1 and CDR2 from the germline V gene are SSHAT and FNYEAQ (reference sequence). CDR3 residues: CASSLEWREGLYNSPLHF. The CDR3 nucleotides read TGTGCTAGCAGCTTAGAATGGAGGGAGGGCCTCTATAATTCACCCCTCCACTTT.

The gene calls are TRBV5-8 and TRBJ1-1; 8 positions agree with TRBD1. This CDR3 contains 14 residues. CDR1 is SGHTS, CDR2 YDEGEE, per germline. V lost 0 bases to trimming and J lost 5 bases; unmatched junction nucleotides: 3. CDR3 in amino acids: CASSLGTGRTEAFF. The DNA for the CDR3 is TGTGCCAGCAGCTTGGGGACAGGGCGGACTGAAGCTTTCTTT.

The J gene is TRBJ1-2, the V gene TRBV27; D might be TRBD1 (5 bases). The CDR3 extends over 14 amino acids. V lost 3 bases to trimming and J lost 0 bases, with 8 bases between them. Germline loops: CDR1 MNHEY, CDR2 SMNVEV (reference sequence). The CDR3 loop is CASSFGGSNYGYTF. The CDR3 DNA reads as TGTGCCAGCAGTTTCGGGGGTTCTAACTATGGCTACACCTTC.

The chain uses TRBV5-1 and TRBJ1-1, with D perhaps TRBD1 (6 bases). V gave up 4 bases and J gave up 9 bases, with 16 bases separating them. Germline values: CDR1 SGHRS, CDR2 YFSETQ. The CDR3 is 13 residues long. CDR3 sequence reads: CASSLSQGPQAFF. The CDR3 coding sequence is TGCGCCAGCAGCCTATCCCAGGGGCCACAAGCTTTCTTT.